Listed here are 2 T cell receptor beta chains from one sample, sequenced in a study of T cell responses to AZD1222 COVID-19 vaccine. Method: immunoSEQ multiplex PCR; TCRdb's copy keeps in-frame clones and lacks some. The sample yields fewer than 250,000 clones, 80% to 95% seen once. Sequencing was performed on peripheral blood, taken on day 0 of AZD1222 vaccination. These receptors all stem from an adult in good health.

Comments on this clone: Other DNA sequences of this sample code for an identical CDR3. The CDR3 region is CASRTGRVNYGYTF. The CDR3 nucleotides read TGTGCCAGCAGGACGGGACGGGTAAACTATGGCTACACCTTC. The V and J genes are TRBV6-5 and TRBJ1-2, with D maybe TRBD1 (5 bases). The CDR3 sequence is 14 residues long. Germline CDR1 is MNHEY and CDR2 is SVGAGI. V was clipped by 6 bases and J by 2 bases, with 13 bases between them.

The CDR3 nucleotides read TGTGCCAGCAGTTTATCGGGGGGCACCTATAATTCACCCCTCCACTTT. Its translation: CASSLSGGTYNSPLHF. The chain has TRBV27 and TRBJ1-6; TRBD1 is a possible D gene (6 bases). V shed 0 bases and J shed 2 bases, with 8 bases lying between them. Germline V gives CDR1 MNHEY, CDR2 SMNVEV (reference sequence). The CDR3 is 16 residues long.